The sequence of this T cell receptor beta chain was determined in a study of graft-versus-host responses after intestinal transplantation. Only in-frame clones appear in the TCRdb table, and some are missing; sequencing was by immunoSEQ multiplex PCR. The table has around 87,000 clones, about nine tenths seen once. In its sample, this clone was seen a few times. Its antigen remains unknown. General observations from the study: GvH clones turned up in recipient marrow; some had shown up first in ileum or blood.

The CDR3 has 15 residues. Germline trimming cut 5 bases from V and 5 bases from J; bases unmatched to any gene: 8. Germline CDR1 MGHRA, CDR2 YSYEKL. The starting material was unstimulated CD8+ T cells sorted from spleen or lymph node cells, obtained before transplant. The sequence derives from a human donor who was the organ donor for an intestinal transplant. J is TRBJ1-1 and V is TRBV4-1; the match to TRBD1 covers 10 bases. CDR3 DNA: TGCGCCAGCAGCACAGGACAGGGGGGATATACTGAAGCTTTCTTT. Translating gives CASSTGQGGYTEAFF.